Following are 7 T cell receptor beta chains from one sample sequenced in a study of blood T cell repertoires in COVID-19. TCRdb keeps only in-frame clones here, not all; method: immunoSEQ multiplex PCR. The sample includes 300,000 to 450,000 clones, about 88% of them seen just once. Sequencing was done on a sample of peripheral blood. These receptors came from a human donor in a cohort sampled during active COVID-19.

This chain links TRBV4-1 with TRBJ2-7; 12 nucleotides align to TRBD2. V was clipped by 1 base and J by 3 bases; unmatched bases: 4. CDR3 length: 16 amino acids. Germline V gene lookup returns CDR1 MGHRA and CDR2 YSYEKL. CDR3 DNA sequence: TGCGCCAGCAGCCAAGCCGGGACTAGCGGGCTCTACGAGCAGTACTTC. As protein: CASSQAGTSGLYEQYF.

The CDR3: CASSSNGFAREETQYF. The CDR3 DNA reads as TGTGCCAGTAGTTCTAACGGTTTTGCCAGGGAAGAGACCCAGTACTTC. The chain is built from TRBV19 and TRBJ2-5, with a weak D call TRBD1 (5 bases). This CDR3 region has 16 residues. CDR1 and CDR2 (germline): LNHDA, SQIVND (reference sequence). Trimming left V 5 bases short and J 3 bases short, with 19 bases between.

This clone has more than one count but fewer than ten. The chain is built from TRBV5-1 and TRBJ2-7, with 9 bases lining up with TRBD1. Trimming at V came to 0 bases and at J to 13 bases, leaving 2 bases not matched to a gene. From germline, CDR1 is SGHRS and CDR2 YFSETQ. CDR3 size: 11 residues. DNA for the CDR3: TGCGCCAGCAGCTTGGGGGACAGGGACTACTTC. Protein: CASSLGDRDYF.

The V call is TRBV5-1, the J call TRBJ2-7; 8 nucleotides agree with TRBD1. The CDR3 has 15 amino acids. CDR1 is SGHRS and CDR2 is YFSETQ in the germline V gene. V dropped 4 bases and J dropped 2; count of bases not matched to a gene: 8. CDR3 nucleotide sequence: TGCGCCAGCAGCCTCAGACAGGGGCGGACCTACGAGCAGTACTTC. This encodes CASSLRQGRTYEQYF.

This clone was picked up a small number of times. The gene calls are TRBV27 and TRBJ2-2; 10 nucleotides agree with TRBD1. CDR1 and CDR2 (germline): MNHEY, SMNVEV (reference sequence). The CDR3 is 14 amino acids. Trimming at V came to 7 bases and at J to 5 bases, leaving 4 bases not matched to a gene. CDR3 protein: CASTLDRGTGELFF. The DNA of the CDR3 is TGTGCCAGCACCTTGGACAGGGGGACCGGGGAGCTGTTTTTT.

This clone was counted a few times. The chain joins TRBV6-4 to TRBJ1-1; the D is unclear. CDR3 length equals 13 residues. Trimming removed 3 bases from V and 0 bases from J, with 5 bases in between. Germline CDR1 and CDR2: MRHNA and SNTAGT. CDR3 in DNA: TGTGCCAGCAGTGAGTCTATGAACACTGAAGCTTTCTTT. It codes for CASSESMNTEAFF.

The gene calls are TRBV5-4 and TRBJ1-2; D not certain. The CDR3 is 15 residues long. The V and J ends lost 1 base and 3 bases respectively, with 13 bases between them. Looked up from germline, CDR1 is SGHNT and CDR2 is YYREEE (reference sequence). The CDR3 DNA is TGTGCCAGCAGCTTGATTGGGGTGAGGGACTATGGCTACACCTTC. Translated: CASSLIGVRDYGYTF. Full variable domain (outside the CDR3, taken from reference TRBV5-4 and TRBJ1-2): ETGVTQSPTHLIKTRGQQVTLRCSSQSGHNTVSWYQQALGQGPQFIFQYYREEENGRGNFPPRFSGLQFPNYSSELNVNALELDDSALYLCASSLIGVRDYGYTFGSGTRLTVV.